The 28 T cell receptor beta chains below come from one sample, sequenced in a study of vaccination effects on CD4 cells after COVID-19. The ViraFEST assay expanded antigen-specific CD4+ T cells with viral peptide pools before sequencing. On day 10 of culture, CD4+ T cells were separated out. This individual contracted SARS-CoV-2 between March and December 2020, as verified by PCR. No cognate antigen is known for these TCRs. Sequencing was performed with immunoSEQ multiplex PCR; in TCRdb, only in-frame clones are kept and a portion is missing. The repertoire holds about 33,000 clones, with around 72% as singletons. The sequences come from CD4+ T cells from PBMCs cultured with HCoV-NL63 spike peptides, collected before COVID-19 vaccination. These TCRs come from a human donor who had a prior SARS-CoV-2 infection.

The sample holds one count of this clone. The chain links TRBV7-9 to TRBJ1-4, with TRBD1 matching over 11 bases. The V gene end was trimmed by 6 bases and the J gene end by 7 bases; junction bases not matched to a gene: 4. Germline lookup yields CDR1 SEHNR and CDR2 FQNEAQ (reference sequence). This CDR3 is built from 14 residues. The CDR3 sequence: CASSPGTGGEKLFF. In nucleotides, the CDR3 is TGTGCCAGCAGTCCAGGGACAGGGGGTGAAAAACTGTTTTTT.

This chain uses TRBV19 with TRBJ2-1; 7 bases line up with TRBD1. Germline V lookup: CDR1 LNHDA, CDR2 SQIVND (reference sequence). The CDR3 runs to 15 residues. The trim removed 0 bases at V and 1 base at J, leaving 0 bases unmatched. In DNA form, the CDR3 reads TGTGCCAGTAGTATAGACAGGGGGTCCTACAATGAGCAGTTCTTC. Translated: CASSIDRGSYNEQFF.

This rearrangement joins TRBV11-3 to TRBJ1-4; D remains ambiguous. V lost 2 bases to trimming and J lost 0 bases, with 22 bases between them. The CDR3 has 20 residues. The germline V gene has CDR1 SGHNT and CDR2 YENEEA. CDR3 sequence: CASSLISGSGSSATNEKLFF. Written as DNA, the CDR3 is TGTGCCAGCAGCTTAATCTCGGGGAGCGGCAGCTCCGCAACTAATGAAAAACTGTTTTTT.

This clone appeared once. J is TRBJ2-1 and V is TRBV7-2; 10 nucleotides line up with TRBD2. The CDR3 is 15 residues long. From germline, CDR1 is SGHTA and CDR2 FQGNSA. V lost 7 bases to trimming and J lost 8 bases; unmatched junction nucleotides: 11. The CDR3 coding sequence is TGTGCCAGCAACCAGCGGGGGGGCCGAGGGTATGAGCAGTTCTTC. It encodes CASNQRGGRGYEQFF. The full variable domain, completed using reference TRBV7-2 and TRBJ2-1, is GAGVSQSPSNKVTEKGKDVELRCDPISGHTALYWYRQSLGQGLEFLIYFQGNSAPDKSGLPSDRFSAERTGGSVSTLTIQRTQQEDSAVYLCASNQRGGRGYEQFFGPGTRLTVL.

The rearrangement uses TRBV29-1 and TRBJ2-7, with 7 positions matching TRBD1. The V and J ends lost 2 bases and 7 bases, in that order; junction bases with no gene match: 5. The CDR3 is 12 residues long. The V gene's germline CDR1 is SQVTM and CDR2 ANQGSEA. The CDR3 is CSVESDRDEQYF. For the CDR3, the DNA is TGCAGCGTTGAATCCGACAGGGATGAGCAGTACTTC.

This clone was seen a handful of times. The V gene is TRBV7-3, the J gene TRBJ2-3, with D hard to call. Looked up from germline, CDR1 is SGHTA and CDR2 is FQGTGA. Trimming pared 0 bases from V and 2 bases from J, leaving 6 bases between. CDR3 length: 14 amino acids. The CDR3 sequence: CASSLTMATDTQYF. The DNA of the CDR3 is TGTGCCAGCAGCTTAACTATGGCCACAGATACGCAGTATTTT.

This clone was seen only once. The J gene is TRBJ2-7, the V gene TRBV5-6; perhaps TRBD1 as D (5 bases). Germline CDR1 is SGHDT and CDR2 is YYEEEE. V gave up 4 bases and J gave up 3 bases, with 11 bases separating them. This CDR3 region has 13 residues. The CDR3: CASSRSDSYEQYF. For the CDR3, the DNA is TGTGCCAGCAGCCGATCCGACAGCTACGAGCAGTACTTC. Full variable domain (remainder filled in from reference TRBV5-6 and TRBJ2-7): DAGVTQSPTHLIKTRGQQVTLRCSPKSGHDTVSWYQQALGQGPQFIFQYYEEEERQRGNFPDRFSGHQFPNYSSELNVNALLLGDSALYLCASSRSDSYEQYFGPGTRLTVT.

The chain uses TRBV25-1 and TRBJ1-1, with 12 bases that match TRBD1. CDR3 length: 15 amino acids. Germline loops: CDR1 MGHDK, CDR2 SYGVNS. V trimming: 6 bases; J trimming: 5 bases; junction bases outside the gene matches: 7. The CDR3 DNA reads TGTGCCAGCAGCCGAAAGGGACAGGGGGCTACTGAAGCTTTCTTT. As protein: CASSRKGQGATEAFF.

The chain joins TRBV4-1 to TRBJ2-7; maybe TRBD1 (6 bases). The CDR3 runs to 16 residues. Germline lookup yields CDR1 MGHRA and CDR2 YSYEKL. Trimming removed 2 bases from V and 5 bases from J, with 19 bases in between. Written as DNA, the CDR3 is TGCGCCAGCAGCCAATTACGTTTAGGGGGTAGCCACGAGCAGTACTTC. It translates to CASSQLRLGGSHEQYF.

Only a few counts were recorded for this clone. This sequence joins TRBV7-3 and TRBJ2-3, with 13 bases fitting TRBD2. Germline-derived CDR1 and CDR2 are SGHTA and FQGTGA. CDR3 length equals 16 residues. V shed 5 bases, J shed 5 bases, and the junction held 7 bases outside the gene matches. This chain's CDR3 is CASSEGLAGWGDTQYF. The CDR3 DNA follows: TGTGCCAGCAGCGAGGGACTAGCGGGATGGGGAGATACGCAGTATTTT. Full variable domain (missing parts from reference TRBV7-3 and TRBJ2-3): GAGVSQTPSNKVTEKGKYVELRCDPISGHTALYWYRQSLGQGPEFLIYFQGTGAADDSGLPNDRFFAVRPEGSVSTLKIQRTERGDSAVYLCASSEGLAGWGDTQYFGPGTRLTVL.

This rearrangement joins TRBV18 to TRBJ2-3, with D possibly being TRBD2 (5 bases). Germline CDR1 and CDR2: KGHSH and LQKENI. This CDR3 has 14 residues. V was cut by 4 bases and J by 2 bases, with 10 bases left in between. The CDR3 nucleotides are TGTGCCAGCTCACTATCGGACTTCACAGATACGCAGTATTTT. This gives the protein CASSLSDFTDTQYF.

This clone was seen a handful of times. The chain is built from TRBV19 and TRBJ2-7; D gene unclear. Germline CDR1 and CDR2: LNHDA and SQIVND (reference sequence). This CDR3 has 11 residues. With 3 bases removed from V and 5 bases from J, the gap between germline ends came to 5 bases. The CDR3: CASSIRDEQYF. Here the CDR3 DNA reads TGTGCCAGTAGTATCCGAGACGAGCAGTACTTC.

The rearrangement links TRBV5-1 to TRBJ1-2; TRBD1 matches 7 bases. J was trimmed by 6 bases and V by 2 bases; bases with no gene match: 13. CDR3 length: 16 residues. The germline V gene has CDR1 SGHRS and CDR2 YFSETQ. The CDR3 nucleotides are TGCGCCAGCAGCTTAGGGGCGAGGGGGCGAGGTGATGGCTACACCTTC. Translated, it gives CASSLGARGRGDGYTF. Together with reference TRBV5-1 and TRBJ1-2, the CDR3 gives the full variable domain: KAGVTQTPRYLIKTRGQQVTLSCSPISGHRSVSWYQQTPGQGLQFLFEYFSETQRNKGNFPGRFSGRQFSNSRSEMNVSTLELGDSALYLCASSLGARGRGDGYTFGSGTRLTVV.

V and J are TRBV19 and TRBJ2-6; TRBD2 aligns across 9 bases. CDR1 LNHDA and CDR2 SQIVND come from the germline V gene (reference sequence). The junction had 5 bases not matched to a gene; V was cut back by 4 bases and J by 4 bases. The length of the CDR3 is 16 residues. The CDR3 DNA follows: TGTGCCAGTAGTAAGACTAGCGGATCGGGGGCCAACGTCCTGACTTTC. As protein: CASSKTSGSGANVLTF.

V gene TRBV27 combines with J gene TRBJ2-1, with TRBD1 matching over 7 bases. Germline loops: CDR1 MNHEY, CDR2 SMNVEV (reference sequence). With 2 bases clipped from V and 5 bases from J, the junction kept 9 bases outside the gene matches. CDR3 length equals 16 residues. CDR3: CASSLRHGTVDNEQFF. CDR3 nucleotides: TGTGCCAGCAGTTTACGGCACGGGACAGTTGACAATGAGCAGTTCTTC.

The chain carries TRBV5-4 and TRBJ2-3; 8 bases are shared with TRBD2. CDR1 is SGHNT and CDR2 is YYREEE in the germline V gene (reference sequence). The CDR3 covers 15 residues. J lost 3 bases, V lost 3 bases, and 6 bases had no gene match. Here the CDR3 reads CASSSPGGATDTQYF. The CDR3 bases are TGTGCCAGCAGCTCCCCCGGGGGGGCAACAGATACGCAGTATTTT.

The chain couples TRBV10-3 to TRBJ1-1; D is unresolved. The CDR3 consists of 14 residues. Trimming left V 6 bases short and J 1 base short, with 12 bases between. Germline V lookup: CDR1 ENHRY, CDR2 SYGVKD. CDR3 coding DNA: TGTGCCATCAGAGCCACACTAAGGAACACTGAAGCTTTCTTT. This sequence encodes CAIRATLRNTEAFF.

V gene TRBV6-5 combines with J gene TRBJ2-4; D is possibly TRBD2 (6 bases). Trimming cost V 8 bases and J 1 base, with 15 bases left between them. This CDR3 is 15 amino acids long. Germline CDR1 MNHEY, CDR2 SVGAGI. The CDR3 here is CASHGGAGAKNIQYF. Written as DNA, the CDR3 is TGTGCCAGCCATGGAGGGGCTGGGGCCAAAAACATTCAGTACTTC.

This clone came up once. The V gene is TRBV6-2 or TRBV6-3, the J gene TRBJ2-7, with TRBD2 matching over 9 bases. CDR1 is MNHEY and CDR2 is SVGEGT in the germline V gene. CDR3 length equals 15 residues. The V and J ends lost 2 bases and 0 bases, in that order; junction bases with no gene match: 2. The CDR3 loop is CASSYTSGYSYEQYF. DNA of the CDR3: TGTGCCAGCAGTTACACTAGCGGGTACTCCTACGAGCAGTACTTC.

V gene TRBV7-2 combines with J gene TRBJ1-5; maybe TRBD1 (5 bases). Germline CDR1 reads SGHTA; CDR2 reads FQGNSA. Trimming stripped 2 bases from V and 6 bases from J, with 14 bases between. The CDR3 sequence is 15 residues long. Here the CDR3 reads CASSLLSLGGQPQHF. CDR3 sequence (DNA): TGTGCCAGCAGCTTATTATCCCTGGGGGGTCAGCCCCAGCATTTT.

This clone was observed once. The CDR3 sequence: CASSPPDGSRTQYF. The CDR3 DNA is TGTGCCAGCTCACCACCGGACGGGAGTCGGACCCAGTACTTC. This chain links TRBV18 with TRBJ2-5, with a tentative D call TRBD2 (6 bases). V dropped 0 bases and J dropped 7 bases, with 12 bases sitting between them. The CDR3 length is 14 residues. Germline V gene sequence: CDR1 KGHSH, CDR2 LQKENI.

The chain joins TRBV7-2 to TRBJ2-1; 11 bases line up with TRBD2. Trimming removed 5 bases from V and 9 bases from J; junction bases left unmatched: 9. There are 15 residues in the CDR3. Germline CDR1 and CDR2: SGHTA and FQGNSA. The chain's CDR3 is CASSPLRTSGFEQFF. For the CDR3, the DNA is TGTGCCAGCAGCCCTTTAAGGACTAGCGGGTTTGAGCAGTTCTTC.

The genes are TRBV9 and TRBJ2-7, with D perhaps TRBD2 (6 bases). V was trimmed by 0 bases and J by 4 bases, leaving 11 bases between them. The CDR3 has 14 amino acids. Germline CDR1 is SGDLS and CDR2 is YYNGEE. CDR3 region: CASSVGAGRYEQYF. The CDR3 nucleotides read TGTGCCAGCAGCGTAGGGGCAGGGAGGTACGAGCAGTACTTC.

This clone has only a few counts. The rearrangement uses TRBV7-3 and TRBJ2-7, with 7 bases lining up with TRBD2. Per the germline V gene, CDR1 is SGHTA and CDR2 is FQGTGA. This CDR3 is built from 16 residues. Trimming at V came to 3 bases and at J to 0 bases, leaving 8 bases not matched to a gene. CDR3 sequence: CASSLASGSNSYEQYF. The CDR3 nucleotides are TGTGCCAGCAGCTTGGCTAGCGGATCCAACTCCTACGAGCAGTACTTC.

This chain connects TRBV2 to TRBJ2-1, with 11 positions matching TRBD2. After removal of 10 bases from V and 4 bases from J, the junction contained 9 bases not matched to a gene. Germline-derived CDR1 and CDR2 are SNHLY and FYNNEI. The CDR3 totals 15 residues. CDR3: CATASGTSGYNEQFF. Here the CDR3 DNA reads TGTGCCACAGCCTCCGGGACTAGCGGTTACAATGAGCAGTTCTTC.

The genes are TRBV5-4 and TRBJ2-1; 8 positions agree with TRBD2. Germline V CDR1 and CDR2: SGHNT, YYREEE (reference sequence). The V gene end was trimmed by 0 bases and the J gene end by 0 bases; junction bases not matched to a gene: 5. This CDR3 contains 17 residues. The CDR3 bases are TGTGCCAGCAGCTTGGCTAGCGGGCCCTACTCCTACAATGAGCAGTTCTTC. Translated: CASSLASGPYSYNEQFF.

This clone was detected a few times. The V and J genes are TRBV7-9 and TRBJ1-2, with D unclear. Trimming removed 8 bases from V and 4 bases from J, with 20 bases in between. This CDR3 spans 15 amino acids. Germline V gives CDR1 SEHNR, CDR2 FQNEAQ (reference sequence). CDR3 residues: CASSLSTGYGYGYTF. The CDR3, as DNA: TGTGCCAGCTCCCTTTCTACGGGGTACGGCTATGGCTACACCTTC.

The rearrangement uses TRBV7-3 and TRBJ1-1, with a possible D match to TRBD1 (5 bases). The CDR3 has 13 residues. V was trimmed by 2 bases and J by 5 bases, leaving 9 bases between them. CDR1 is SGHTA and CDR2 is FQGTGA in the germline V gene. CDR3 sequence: CASSLQGRTEAFF. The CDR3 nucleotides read TGTGCCAGCAGCTTACAGGGAAGGACTGAAGCTTTCTTT.